The source of this T cell receptor beta chain is a study of OX40 agonist ivuxolimab in advanced cancers. As for the study in general: Ivuxolimab is an agonistic anti-OX40 (CD134) antibody, and patients were treated with it.

Here immunoSEQ multiplex PCR was the method, and the copy in TCRdb shows in-frame clones only, minus some. The table includes under 95,000 clones, approximately 90% detected once. This CDR3 is 15 amino acids long. In germline, CDR1 is LNHDA, CDR2 SQIVND (reference sequence). V shed 1 base and J shed 2 bases, with 9 bases lying between them. The source material was CD4+ or CD8+ T cells sorted from blood, sampled in a trial of the OX40 agonist ivuxolimab. The chain carries TRBV19 and TRBJ2-1, with D possibly being TRBD1 (5 bases). This receptor was obtained from an adult with an advanced solid tumor such as melanoma, head and neck, liver or kidney cancer. CDR3 residues: CASSIGGRAYNEQFF. Here the CDR3 DNA reads TGTGCCAGTAGTATAGGAGGCAGGGCCTACAATGAGCAGTTCTTC.